This passage covers 21 T cell receptor beta chains from one sample sequenced in a study of blood T cell repertoires in COVID-19. Here immunoSEQ multiplex PCR was the method, and the copy in TCRdb shows in-frame clones only, minus some. Of some 200,000 clones listed, roughly four fifths are singletons. Specimen: PBMCs or T cells enriched from blood (not recorded which). The receptors were gathered from a man aged 35 to 55 who had recovered from COVID-19.

The gene calls are TRBV10-1 and TRBJ2-5, with TRBD2 identical over 7 bases. Germline V gene sequence: CDR1 WNHNN, CDR2 SYGVQD (reference sequence). V was clipped by 0 bases and J by 14 bases; unmatched bases: 18. CDR3 size: 16 residues. The CDR3 reads CASSESSRASGTNLYF. CDR3 bases: TGCGCCAGCAGTGAGTCGAGTCGAGCTAGCGGCACGAACTTATACTTC.

The gene calls are TRBV14 and TRBJ1-5, with 10 bases fitting TRBD1. Germline V gene data show CDR1 as SGHDN and CDR2 as FVKESK. With 1 base clipped from V and 5 bases from J, the junction kept 2 bases outside the gene matches. The CDR3 loop spans 15 amino acids. CDR3 nucleotide sequence: TGTGCCAGCAGCCAAGGGGGACAGGGGTATCAGCCCCAGCATTTT. Its protein product is CASSQGGQGYQPQHF. The complete variable domain, with remaining parts taken from reference TRBV14 and TRBJ1-5, reads EAGVTQFPSHSVIEKGQTVTLRCDPISGHDNLYWYRRVMGKEIKFLLHFVKESKQDESGMPNNRFLAERTGGTYSTLKVQPAELEDSGVYFCASSQGGQGYQPQHFGDGTRLSIL.

This chain uses TRBV5-1 with TRBJ1-4; 8 bases agree with TRBD1. V lost 4 bases and J lost 6; bases outside the gene matches: 2. CDR1 is SGHRS, CDR2 YFSETQ, per germline. This CDR3 has 13 amino acids. CDR3 region: CASSQTGDEKLFF. The CDR3 DNA sequence: TGCGCCAGCAGCCAGACAGGGGATGAAAAACTGTTTTTT.

V and J are TRBV19 and TRBJ2-1; 8 bases agree with TRBD2. J lost 3 bases, V lost 5 bases, and 3 bases had no gene match. Germline V gene data show CDR1 as LNHDA and CDR2 as SQIVND (reference sequence). The CDR3 contains 14 residues. The CDR3 is CASSVSGNYNEQFF. The CDR3 nucleotides are TGTGCCAGTAGTGTTAGCGGGAACTACAATGAGCAGTTCTTC. Combining the CDR3 with reference TRBV19 and TRBJ2-1 gives the whole variable domain DGGITQSPKYLFRKEGQNVTLSCEQNLNHDAMYWYRQDPGQGLRLIYYSQIVNDFQKGDIAEGYSVSREKKESFPLTVTSAQKNPTAFYLCASSVSGNYNEQFFGPGTRLTVL.

The chain recombines TRBV30 with TRBJ1-4, with D unresolved. CDR1 is GTSNPN, CDR2 SVGIG, per germline (reference sequence). CDR3 length equals 11 residues. V gave up 0 bases and J gave up 8 bases, with 4 bases separating them. CDR3 bases: TGTGCCTGGAGTGTACAAGAAAAACTGTTTTTT. Translated: CAWSVQEKLFF. Supplemented by reference TRBV30 and TRBJ1-4, the full variable domain reads SQTIHQWPATLVQPVGSPLSLECTVEGTSNPNLYWYRQAAGRGLQLLFYSVGIGQISSEVPQNLSASRPQDRQFILSSKKLLLSDSGFYLCAWSVQEKLFFGSGTQLSVL.

This clone appeared a single time. V gene TRBV6-5 combines with J gene TRBJ1-2; perhaps TRBD1 as D (5 bases). The V gene lost 6 bases and the J gene lost 1 base, with 12 bases spanning the gap. Germline V gene lookup returns CDR1 MNHEY and CDR2 SVGAGI. The CDR3 consists of 14 residues. The DNA for the CDR3 is TGTGCCAGCAGACCTCAGGGTAATAACTATGGCTACACCTTC. Its protein product is CASRPQGNNYGYTF.

The chain carries TRBV7-2 and TRBJ2-7, with 9 bases aligning to TRBD1. J lost 6 bases, V lost 3 bases, and 3 bases had no gene match. The CDR3 sequence is 13 residues long. The germline gives CDR1 SGHTA, CDR2 FQGNSA. The CDR3 coding sequence is TGTGCCAGCAGCTTCGGGACAGGGCGCGAGCAGTACGTC. Protein: CASSFGTGREQYV.

The count of this clone is one. The gene calls are TRBV4-1 and TRBJ1-5; a weak D match, TRBD1 (5 bases). V was trimmed by 2 bases and J by 1 base, leaving 9 bases between them. The V gene's germline CDR1 is MGHRA and CDR2 YSYEKL. There are 15 residues in the CDR3. The CDR3 coding sequence is TGCGCCAGCAGCCAATCAGGGTCGAGCAATCAGCCCCAGCATTTT. It is translated as CASSQSGSSNQPQHF.

The chain couples TRBV5-6 to TRBJ1-1; weak D call: TRBD1 (6 bases). Trimming took off 4 bases at V and 5 bases at J, with 15 bases between the two ends. CDR1 and CDR2 from the germline V gene are SGHDT and YYEEEE. This CDR3 region has 14 residues. This CDR3 is CASSQLQGNTEAFF. CDR3 bases: TGTGCCAGCAGCCAACTTCAGGGGAATACTGAAGCTTTCTTT.

The chain has TRBV6-1 and TRBJ2-3; D ambiguous. CDR1 is MNHNS and CDR2 is SASEGT in the germline V gene. CDR3 length equals 12 residues. With 2 bases removed from V and 4 bases from J, the gap between germline ends came to 4 bases. The CDR3 region is CASSEWPDTQYF. The CDR3 DNA reads as TGTGCCAGCAGTGAATGGCCAGATACGCAGTATTTT.

This clone has a single count. The gene calls are TRBV9 and TRBJ2-2, with 8 bases aligning to TRBD1. Losses at the gene ends were 1 base for V and 7 bases for J; bases not matched to a gene: 3. CDR1 is SGDLS and CDR2 is YYNGEE in the germline V gene. The CDR3 is 14 residues long. The CDR3 here is CASSVQGAGGELFF. The CDR3 DNA reads TGTGCCAGCAGCGTACAGGGGGCCGGCGGGGAGCTGTTTTTT.

V and J are TRBV3-1 (or the pseudogene TRBV3-2) and TRBJ2-1, with 8 positions matching TRBD1. CDR1 is LGHDT and CDR2 is YNNKEL in the germline V gene (reference sequence). V was pared by 4 bases and J by 5 bases, with 7 bases of the junction left unmatched. The CDR3 is made up of 15 amino acids. Written as DNA, the CDR3 is TGTGCCAGCAGCCTTGGACAGGGCACGGACAATGAGCAGTTCTTC. This encodes CASSLGQGTDNEQFF.

The chain is built from TRBV5-1 and TRBJ1-1, with D perhaps matching TRBD1 (5 bases). Germline V gene sequence: CDR1 SGHRS, CDR2 YFSETQ. V was cut by 0 bases and J by 4 bases, with 10 bases left in between. The CDR3 totals 14 residues. Written as DNA, the CDR3 is TGCGCCAGCAGCTTGGGACAGCTGTTCACTGAAGCTTTCTTT. Its protein is CASSLGQLFTEAFF.

The rearrangement links TRBV11-2 to TRBJ2-1; 7 bases are a match to TRBD1. J was trimmed by 5 bases and V by 6 bases; bases with no gene match: 10. The CDR3 totals 15 residues. Germline loops: CDR1 SGHAT, CDR2 FQNNGV. CDR3 DNA: TGTGCCAGCAGTCCCACAGGGGTGGTCCACAATGAGCAGTTCTTC. Encoded protein: CASSPTGVVHNEQFF.

The chain is built from TRBV5-6 and TRBJ1-1, with D unclear. V lost 2 bases and J lost 3, with 11 bases in between. Germline V gene sequence: CDR1 SGHDT, CDR2 YYEEEE. This CDR3 has 14 residues. The CDR3 nucleotides are TGTGCCAGCAGCTTTGGGAGAGGTTACACTGAAGCTTTCTTT. Protein product: CASSFGRGYTEAFF.

There are a few counts of this clone. CDR3 DNA sequence: TGTGCCAGCAGTCCGGGACAAATCAACACTGAAGCTTTCTTT. This gives the protein CASSPGQINTEAFF. The chain joins TRBV7-9 to TRBJ1-1, with D maybe TRBD1 (6 bases). V gave up 6 bases and J gave up 2 bases, with 13 bases separating them. The CDR3 loop spans 14 amino acids. Looked up from germline, CDR1 is SEHNR and CDR2 is FQNEAQ (reference sequence). Full variable domain (missing parts from reference TRBV7-9 and TRBJ1-1): DTGVSQNPRHKITKRGQNVTFRCDPISEHNRLYWYRQTLGQGPEFLTYFQNEAQLEKSRLLSDRFSAERPKGSFSTLEIQRTEQGDSAMYLCASSPGQINTEAFFGQGTRLTVV.

This chain uses TRBV7-9 with TRBJ1-1, with 7 bases lining up with TRBD1. Germline V CDR1 and CDR2: SEHNR, FQNEAQ (reference sequence). Germline trimming cut 4 bases from V and 0 bases from J; bases unmatched to any gene: 5. The CDR3 length is 15 residues. CDR3 residues: CASSSSGQMNTEAFF. The CDR3 DNA sequence: TGTGCCAGCAGCTCATCGGGACAGATGAACACTGAAGCTTTCTTT.

The chain carries TRBV4-3 and TRBJ1-6, with D possibly being TRBD1 (6 bases). Germline V CDR1 and CDR2: LGHNA, YSLEER. The CDR3 consists of 14 residues. V lost 3 bases to trimming and J lost 8 bases, with 11 bases between them. The CDR3 DNA reads as TGCGCCAGCAGCCACCAAGGGGGGGATTCACCCCTCCACTTT. Protein: CASSHQGGDSPLHF.

The chain uses TRBV7-9 and TRBJ1-4; possible D gene TRBD1, 5 bases. V was shortened by 4 bases and J by 0 bases, with 9 bases between the two germline ends. Germline-derived CDR1 and CDR2 are SEHNR and FQNEAQ (reference sequence). The CDR3 loop spans 15 amino acids. CDR3 bases: TGTGCCAGCAGCTCGAGGACATCAACTAATGAAAAACTGTTTTTT. This gives the protein CASSSRTSTNEKLFF.

There are a few counts of this clone. The chain has TRBV9 and TRBJ2-3, with TRBD2 identical over 12 bases. V lost 6 bases to trimming and J lost 5 bases; unmatched junction nucleotides: 4. This CDR3 has 14 amino acids. The germline V gene encodes CDR1 SGDLS and CDR2 YYNGEE. The CDR3 is CASTRLAGEDTQYF. CDR3 DNA: TGTGCCAGCACCCGACTAGCGGGAGAAGATACGCAGTATTTT.

The chain joins TRBV24-1 to TRBJ1-1, with no clear D. Trimming removed 3 bases from V and 11 bases from J, with 9 bases in between. The germline CDR1 and CDR2 sequences are KGHDR and SFDVKD. The CDR3 length is 11 residues. As DNA, the CDR3 is TGTGCCACCAGTGATGGAGCGGAGGCTTTCTTT. Its protein product is CATSDGAEAFF.